This TCR beta chain was captured in a study of regulatory T cells in long-lasting Graves disease. Study-level information: For under 3 months, newly diagnosed Graves' patients had been taking antithyroid drugs. Study outcomes and limitations: Persistent patients had a count of shared public clonotypes (approximately 2,800) that exceeded that of new patients (almost 1,000).

As for time point: newly diagnosed GD, antithyroid drugs for less than 3 months. The TCR library was made from RNA extracted from PBMCs. Approximately 8.6-milliliter peripheral blood samples went into EDTA tubes. This clonotype was seen ten or more times. Its antigen is not known. Construction of the TCR beta libraries employed iRepertoire HTBI primers in conjunction with Arm-PCR of CDR3 regions. One entry per CDR3 protein, called by TCRdb with MiXCR from the multiplex PCR reads. The table has approximately 310,000 distinct CDR3 sequences, roughly 18% seen once. The ends lost 2 bases at V and 9 bases at J; junction bases unmatched: 5. Germline CDR1 is KGHSH and CDR2 is LQKENI. The CDR3 spans 13 residues.

The material sequenced was peripheral blood mononuclear cells (PBMCs), taken at new diagnosis, from a patient treated with antithyroid drugs. The TCR originated in a female donor with Graves disease. This chain connects TRBV18 to TRBJ1-2; TRBD1 matches 8 bases. CDR3 sequence reads: CASSPGTGVSYTF. The CDR3 bases are TGTGCCAGCTCACCAGGGACAGGAGTGAGCTACACCTTC.